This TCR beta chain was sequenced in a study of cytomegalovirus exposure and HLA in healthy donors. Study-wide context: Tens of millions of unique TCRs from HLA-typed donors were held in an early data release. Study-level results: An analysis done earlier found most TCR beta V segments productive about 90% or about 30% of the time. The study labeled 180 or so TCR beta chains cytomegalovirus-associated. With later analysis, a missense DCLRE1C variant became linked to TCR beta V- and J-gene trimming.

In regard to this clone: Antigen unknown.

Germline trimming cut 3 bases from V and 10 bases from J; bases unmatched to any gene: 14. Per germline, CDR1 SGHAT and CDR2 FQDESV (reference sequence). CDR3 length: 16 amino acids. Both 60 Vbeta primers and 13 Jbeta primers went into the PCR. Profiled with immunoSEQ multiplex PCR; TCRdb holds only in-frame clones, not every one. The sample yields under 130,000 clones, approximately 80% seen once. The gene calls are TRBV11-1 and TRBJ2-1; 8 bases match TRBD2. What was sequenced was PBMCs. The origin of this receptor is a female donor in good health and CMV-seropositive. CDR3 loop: CASSFGMGRGATEQFF. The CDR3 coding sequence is TGTGCCAGCAGCTTTGGGATGGGGCGGGGGGCTACGGAGCAGTTCTTC.